Each of the 20 T cell receptor beta chains below was sequenced from the same sample in a study of graft-versus-host responses after intestinal transplantation. Produced via immunoSEQ multiplex PCR; TCRdb's table is partial and in-frame only. The table lists tens of thousands of clones, around nine tenths of them singletons. The antigens of these receptors remain unknown. The starting material was unstimulated CD8+ T cells sorted from spleen or lymph node cells, obtained before intestinal transplant. The receptors originated from a human donor who received an intestinal transplant.

This clone was observed a few times. This rearrangement joins TRBV13 to TRBJ2-1; possible D gene TRBD2, 5 bases. V was trimmed by 2 bases and J by 12 bases, leaving 14 bases between them. Germline V gives CDR1 PRHDT, CDR2 FYEKMQ (reference sequence). The CDR3 sequence is 13 residues long. In nucleotides, the CDR3 is TGTGCCAGCAGCTTAAGGCTACTAGACGGGCAGTTCTTC. Translation gives CASSLRLLDGQFF.

This clone was seen more than once but under ten times. V gene TRBV6-1 combines with J gene TRBJ2-1; 8 nucleotides match TRBD1. The length of the CDR3 is 15 residues. With 6 bases clipped from V and 0 bases from J, the junction kept 4 bases outside the gene matches. CDR1 is MNHNS and CDR2 is SASEGT in the germline V gene. In DNA, the CDR3 is TGTGCCAGCAGCTTGGACAGGGCCTCCTACAATGAGCAGTTCTTC. Its translation: CASSLDRASYNEQFF.

CDR3: CASSHQGSEQYF. Written as DNA, the CDR3 is TGTGCCAGTAGTCATCAGGGTAGCGAGCAGTACTTC. The chain links TRBV19 to TRBJ2-7, with D maybe TRBD1 (5 bases). Germline loops: CDR1 LNHDA, CDR2 SQIVND (reference sequence). The CDR3 has 12 residues. V gave up 5 bases and J gave up 6 bases, with 11 bases separating them.

The chain has TRBV5-1 and TRBJ2-7; 10 bases align to TRBD1. V trimming: 0 bases; J trimming: 0 bases; junction bases outside the gene matches: 3. Germline CDR1 reads SGHRS; CDR2 reads YFSETQ. This CDR3 is built from 16 residues. CDR3 sequence: CASSLAGQGSSYEQYF. The CDR3 DNA follows: TGCGCCAGCAGCTTGGCGGGACAGGGGAGCTCCTACGAGCAGTACTTC.

A single count supports this clone. The chain joins TRBV6-5 to TRBJ1-1; D is possibly TRBD1 (5 bases). V was pared by 4 bases and J by 5 bases, with 14 bases between. The length of the CDR3 is 14 residues. Germline V gene data show CDR1 as MNHEY and CDR2 as SVGAGI. CDR3 in DNA: TGTGCCAGCAGTTCCAGGGTCAGCGAGACTGAAGCTTTCTTT. It codes for CASSSRVSETEAFF.

The chain carries TRBV7-9 and TRBJ2-1; 9 bases are shared with TRBD2. The ends lost 4 bases at V and 2 bases at J; junction bases unmatched: 6. This CDR3 region has 16 residues. Germline V CDR1 and CDR2: SEHNR, FQNEAQ (reference sequence). CDR3: CASSSLAGAAYNEQFF. CDR3 DNA sequence: TGTGCCAGCAGCTCCTTAGCGGGAGCGGCCTACAATGAGCAGTTCTTC.

The rearrangement uses TRBV29-1 and TRBJ2-3; 7 bases are shared with TRBD2. J was trimmed by 2 bases and V by 3 bases; bases with no gene match: 11. CDR1 and CDR2 (germline): SQVTM, ANQGSEA. CDR3 length: 16 residues. This CDR3 reads CSVDPLGLLPTDTQYF. Written as DNA, the CDR3 is TGCAGCGTTGACCCCCTGGGACTACTACCCACAGATACGCAGTATTTT.

V gene TRBV6-4 combines with J gene TRBJ2-2, with 8 bases fitting TRBD2. This CDR3 is built from 16 residues. Germline V gene lookup returns CDR1 MRHNA and CDR2 SNTAGT. Trimming took 9 bases from V and 5 from J; bases not matched to a gene: 14. The CDR3 DNA is TGTGCCAGAGGGGCCTATAAAGCGGGAGCTACCGGGGAGCTGTTTTTT. Encoded protein: CARGAYKAGATGELFF.

This clone was recorded only once. The gene calls are TRBV6-5 and TRBJ1-5; D is uncertain. The CDR3 covers 13 residues. Trimming took 5 bases from V and 0 from J, leaving 5 bases between them. The germline CDR1 and CDR2 sequences are MNHEY and SVGAGI. In DNA, the CDR3 is TGTGCCAGCAGTAGCAATAGCAATCAGCCCCAGCATTTT. As protein: CASSSNSNQPQHF.

The rearrangement uses TRBV4-1 and TRBJ2-5; TRBD2 agrees at 8 bases. Germline V gene sequence: CDR1 MGHRA, CDR2 YSYEKL. With V trimmed by 4 bases and J by 2 bases, 9 bases remained unmatched. The CDR3 contains 16 residues. In DNA, the CDR3 is TGCGCCAGCAGCCCAACCGGTAGCGGGGAACAAGAGACCCAGTACTTC. Translating it yields CASSPTGSGEQETQYF.

V and J are TRBV5-1 and TRBJ2-1; D is unresolved. Germline V lookup: CDR1 SGHRS, CDR2 YFSETQ. The V end was cut by 0 bases, the J end by 5 bases, with 9 bases between. This CDR3 has 14 residues. The CDR3 DNA follows: TGCGCCAGCAGCTTGGTCGGTTTTCACAATGAGCAGTTCTTC. This codes for CASSLVGFHNEQFF.

This rearrangement joins TRBV9 to TRBJ1-2; TRBD1 matches at 8 bases. The CDR3 has 12 amino acids. Germline assignment: CDR1 SGDLS and CDR2 YYNGEE. V was clipped by 3 bases and J by 7 bases; unmatched bases: 2. The CDR3 DNA sequence: TGTGCCAGCAGCGCAGACAGGGGTGGCTACACCTTC. This sequence encodes CASSADRGGYTF. Full variable domain (remainder filled in from reference TRBV9 and TRBJ1-2): DSGVTQTPKHLITATGQRVTLRCSPRSGDLSVYWYQQSLDQGLQFLIQYYNGEERAKGNILERFSAQQFPDLHSELNLSSLELGDSALYFCASSADRGGYTFGSGTRLTVV.

The chain couples TRBV10-2 to TRBJ1-5, with 8 bases fitting TRBD1. The length of the CDR3 is 14 residues. Looked up from germline, CDR1 is WSHSY and CDR2 is SAAADI. With V trimmed by 2 bases and J by 4 bases, 1 base remained unmatched. The CDR3 sequence: CASSEGQGNQPQHF. The CDR3 DNA sequence: TGCGCCAGCAGTGAGGGACAGGGTAATCAGCCCCAGCATTTT.

The chain carries TRBV7-7 and TRBJ2-2; no clear D. The germline CDR1 and CDR2 sequences are SSHAT and FNYEAQ (reference sequence). There are 17 residues in the CDR3. The germline V and J ends were trimmed by 4 bases and 7 bases, with 22 bases remaining between them. CDR3 sequence (DNA): TGTGCCAGCAGCTCACTCCGGGTCCGCTTAATGGACGGGGAGCTGTTTTTT. This codes for CASSSLRVRLMDGELFF.

In this sample, this clone turned up once. The rearrangement links TRBV27 to TRBJ2-7; a possible D gene is TRBD1 (5 bases). Per the germline V gene, CDR1 is MNHEY and CDR2 is SMNVEV (reference sequence). The V end was cut by 3 bases, the J end by 4 bases, with 10 bases between. The CDR3 is 13 amino acids. The CDR3 is CASSFGAGYEQYF. In DNA form, the CDR3 reads TGTGCCAGCAGTTTCGGTGCAGGGTACGAGCAGTACTTC.

The rearrangement joins TRBV28 to TRBJ1-2; D unclear. The length of the CDR3 is 16 residues. Per germline, CDR1 MDHEN and CDR2 SYDVKM. Trimming stripped 4 bases from V and 4 bases from J, with 19 bases between. CDR3 protein: CASSSEDSPRIYGYTF. DNA for the CDR3: TGTGCCAGCAGTTCCGAGGACTCCCCGAGGATCTATGGCTACACCTTC.

The V gene is TRBV14, the J gene TRBJ2-7; tentatively, D is TRBD2 (5 bases). V was clipped by 1 base and J by 5 bases, with 18 bases between them. The CDR3 spans 16 residues. Germline lookup yields CDR1 SGHDN and CDR2 FVKESK. As DNA, the CDR3 is TGTGCCAGCAGCCAAGCCTCGCGTTCGGGGAAGGACGAGCAGTACTTC. Its protein is CASSQASRSGKDEQYF.

This chain joins TRBV19 and TRBJ2-1; D is possibly TRBD1 (6 bases). Looked up from germline, CDR1 is LNHDA and CDR2 is SQIVND (reference sequence). The V end was cut by 7 bases, the J end by 7 bases, with 11 bases between. The CDR3 length is 12 residues. CDR3 sequence (DNA): TGTGCCAGTAACACAGGGAATAATGAGCAGTTCTTC. Translation gives CASNTGNNEQFF.

The rearrangement joins TRBV21-1 to TRBJ1-2; TRBD1, the table's D call, lacks a check against the DNA. TRBV21-1 is marked as a pseudogene. This CDR3 is built from 13 residues. The DNA for the CDR3 is TGTGCCAGAAGACAGGGTGGGTTGAAGAGCTACACCTTC. It yields the protein CARRQGGLKSYTF.

The chain joins TRBV6-5 to TRBJ2-5, with 10 bases identical to TRBD1. J gave up 5 bases and V 8 bases, and 11 bases lay outside the gene matches. The CDR3 spans 15 residues. Germline assignment: CDR1 MNHEY and CDR2 SVGAGI. The CDR3 loop is CASALWDRGSETQYF. CDR3 nucleotides: TGTGCCAGCGCCCTTTGGGACAGGGGCTCGGAGACCCAGTACTTC.